The rows below give T cell receptor beta chains drawn from one sample of a study of post-analysis software for immune sequencing data. From the PCR reads, TCRdb called clonotypes with MiXCR, one entry per CDR3 protein. In the table there are about 810,000 distinct CDR3 sequences, under 70% of which are singletons. Specimen: blood. All receptors come from a girl between 5 and 17 years old with multiple sclerosis. Both conserved end residues are part of each CDR3. A D gene is named only where the DNA matches it firmly. Only part of the rows carry a size: once, few, many, or a class if the clone is expanded.

cdr3_nt: TGTGCCAGCAGCGTTGATACCTACAATGAGCAGTTCTTC
cdr3_aa: CASSVDTYNEQFF
v_call: TRBV7-9
d_call: -
j_call: TRBJ2-1
clone_size: -

cdr3_nt: TGTGCCATCTCGGTGGGGACAGATACGCAGTATTTT
cdr3_aa: CAISVGTDTQYF
v_call: TRBV10-3
d_call: -
j_call: TRBJ2-3
clone_size: -

cdr3_nt: TGTGCCAGCAGTGAATACGAGCGGGAGCGGGTCAACAATGAGCAGTTCTTC
cdr3_aa: CASSEYERERVNNEQFF
v_call: TRBV25-1
d_call: TRBD2
j_call: TRBJ2-1
clone_size: -

cdr3_nt: TGCAGTGCTACGTGGACAGCCATCAATCAGCCCCAGCATTTT
cdr3_aa: CSATWTAINQPQHF
v_call: TRBV20-1
d_call: -
j_call: TRBJ1-5
clone_size: once

cdr3_nt: TGCAGCGTCCCCGATGGCTACACCTTC
cdr3_aa: CSVPDGYTF
v_call: TRBV29-1
d_call: -
j_call: TRBJ1-2
clone_size: few

cdr3_nt: TGTGCCAGCAGCTTTTCGCGGTTAGGTACTTATGGCTACACCTTC
cdr3_aa: CASSFSRLGTYGYTF
v_call: TRBV7-3
d_call: -
j_call: TRBJ1-2
clone_size: -

cdr3_nt: TGTGCCAGCACCAAAACGACAGGGGGCAATGAGCAGTTCTTC
cdr3_aa: CASTKTTGGNEQFF
v_call: TRBV12-3/TRBV12-4
d_call: TRBD1
j_call: TRBJ2-1
clone_size: -

cdr3_nt: TGCAGCGTGCGACTAGCGGCAGCCGCTGAGCAGTTCTTC
cdr3_aa: CSVRLAAAAEQFF
v_call: TRBV29-1
d_call: TRBD2
j_call: TRBJ2-1
clone_size: -

cdr3_nt: TGCGCCAGCAGCCCTGGAGGGGGTTTCGACTCGAATGGCTACACCTTC
cdr3_aa: CASSPGGGFDSNGYTF
v_call: TRBV5-1
d_call: -
j_call: TRBJ1-2
clone_size: -

cdr3_nt: TGTGCCAGCAGTACGGGACTTTTGAACACTGAAGCTTTCTTT
cdr3_aa: CASSTGLLNTEAFF
v_call: TRBV12-3/TRBV12-4
d_call: -
j_call: TRBJ1-1
clone_size: -

cdr3_nt: TGTGCCAGCAGTTACAGGGCCCTAAATGAAAAACTGTTTTTT
cdr3_aa: CASSYRALNEKLFF
v_call: TRBV6-5
d_call: -
j_call: TRBJ1-4
clone_size: few

cdr3_nt: TGTGCCTGGAGAGAAAGGGGCTACGAGCAGTACTTC
cdr3_aa: CAWRERGYEQYF
v_call: TRBV30
d_call: -
j_call: TRBJ2-7
clone_size: few

cdr3_nt: TGCAGTGCCAGGCTGCCGTTTACAGATACGCAGTATTTT
cdr3_aa: CSARLPFTDTQYF
v_call: TRBV20-1
d_call: -
j_call: TRBJ2-3
clone_size: -

cdr3_nt: TGCGCCAGCAGCTTGAAACTAGCGTACACAGATACGCAGTATTTT
cdr3_aa: CASSLKLAYTDTQYF
v_call: TRBV5-1
d_call: TRBD2
j_call: TRBJ2-3
clone_size: few

cdr3_nt: TGTGCCAGCAGGTCCCCTTGGGCGGGTCGGGGCGAGCAGTACTTC
cdr3_aa: CASRSPWAGRGEQYF
v_call: TRBV6-5
d_call: -
j_call: TRBJ2-7
clone_size: few

cdr3_nt: TGTGCCAGCGGCACGACTTCCTACGAGCAGTACTTC
cdr3_aa: CASGTTSYEQYF
v_call: TRBV6-5
d_call: -
j_call: TRBJ2-7
clone_size: few

cdr3_nt: TGTGCCAGCAGCTTAGGGACAGGGAATAAGGTGGTCTACGAGCAGTACTTC
cdr3_aa: CASSLGTGNKVVYEQYF
v_call: TRBV13
d_call: TRBD1
j_call: TRBJ2-7
clone_size: few

cdr3_nt: TGTGCCAGCAGCATTCCGGGACTAGCGGGGGGGCTAACGAAGTTCTTC
cdr3_aa: CASSIPGLAGGLTKFF
v_call: TRBV7-9
d_call: TRBD2
j_call: TRBJ2-7
clone_size: -

cdr3_nt: TGTGCTGATCAGCCCCAGCATTTT
cdr3_aa: CADQPQHF
v_call: TRBV9
d_call: -
j_call: TRBJ1-5
clone_size: -

cdr3_nt: TGTGCCAGCAGCTTATGGGGGCCTGCGGGGGAGACCCAGTACTTC
cdr3_aa: CASSLWGPAGETQYF
v_call: TRBV7-2
d_call: -
j_call: TRBJ2-5
clone_size: -